These 26 T cell receptor beta chains were sequenced from one sample in a study of shared clonotypes between healthy human individuals. Terminally differentiated effector memory CD45RA+ cells were excluded by CCR7 positive selection of CD45RO-negative cells. TCRdb's table, derived via immunoSEQ multiplex PCR, lists solely in-frame clones and lacks some. Of about 590,000 clones listed, about 95% are singletons. Sample: naive CD8+ T cells sorted from blood. The receptors were sampled from a woman in her twenties or thirties in good health.

The chain uses TRBV2 and TRBJ2-1; D not resolved. Germline values: CDR1 SNHLY, CDR2 FYNNEI. Trimming took 4 bases from V and 8 from J, leaving 9 bases between them. The CDR3 is made up of 12 amino acids. CDR3 sequence reads: CASSAPSYEQFF. The CDR3 coding sequence is TGTGCCAGCAGTGCCCCTAGTTATGAGCAGTTCTTC.

This clone was observed a single time. The gene calls are TRBV4-2 and TRBJ1-2, with D perhaps TRBD1 (5 bases). Deletions cut 1 base from V and 8 bases from J, with 14 bases between. The CDR3 spans 14 residues. Germline lookup yields CDR1 LGHNA and CDR2 YNFKEQ. CDR3 amino acids: CASSQVEGLGGYTF. DNA for the CDR3: TGTGCCAGCAGCCAAGTTGAGGGGCTTGGCGGCTACACCTTC.

This chain links TRBV7-9 with TRBJ2-3; 8 bases map to TRBD2. CDR1 is SEHNR, CDR2 FQNEAQ, per germline (reference sequence). V gave up 3 bases and J gave up 5 bases; unmatched junction bases: 10. The CDR3 runs 16 residues. The CDR3, as DNA: TGTGCCAGCAGCTTTCGGCGGGGGGAGTTTGGAGATACGCAGTATTTT. The encoded protein is CASSFRRGEFGDTQYF.

This rearrangement joins TRBV7-9 to TRBJ2-7; 10 positions match TRBD2. V was clipped by 0 bases and J by 5 bases; unmatched bases: 4. CDR3 size: 15 residues. CDR1 and CDR2 (germline): SEHNR, FQNEAQ (reference sequence). The CDR3 loop is CASSLASGRNNEQYF. DNA for the CDR3: TGTGCCAGCAGCTTAGCTAGCGGGAGGAACAACGAGCAGTACTTC. Full variable domain (missing parts from reference TRBV7-9 and TRBJ2-7): DTGVSQNPRHKITKRGQNVTFRCDPISEHNRLYWYRQTLGQGPEFLTYFQNEAQLEKSRLLSDRFSAERPKGSFSTLEIQRTEQGDSAMYLCASSLASGRNNEQYFGPGTRLTVT.

The chain is built from TRBV28 and TRBJ2-7; D possibly corresponds to TRBD2 (6 bases). CDR3 length equals 14 residues. The V end lost 7 bases, the J end lost 6 bases, and 19 bases lay between the germline ends. Per germline, CDR1 MDHEN and CDR2 SYDVKM. As DNA, the CDR3 is TGTGCCAGCACTAGGACGCCCCGGGACTCCGAGCAGTACTTC. This translates into CASTRTPRDSEQYF.

The rearrangement joins TRBV11-1 to TRBJ2-7; TRBD1 is a possible D gene (7 bases). The germline gives CDR1 SGHAT, CDR2 FQDESV (reference sequence). Trimming cost V 4 bases and J 6 bases, with 10 bases left between them. This CDR3 is 12 amino acids long. The CDR3 DNA sequence: TGTGCCAGCAGCTACCAGGGGGGCGAGCAGTACTTC. Translated, it gives CASSYQGGEQYF.

This chain links TRBV7-8 with TRBJ1-3; D remains unclear. The CDR3 has 18 residues. Germline CDR1 reads SGHVS; CDR2 reads FQNEAQ. The V end was cut by 1 base, the J end by 0 bases, with 16 bases between. CDR3 region: CASSLDGQPYFSGNTIYF. DNA for the CDR3: TGTGCCAGCAGCTTAGACGGCCAGCCCTACTTCTCTGGAAACACCATATATTTT.

The chain is built from TRBV27 and TRBJ1-1; D unresolved. Germline V gene sequence: CDR1 MNHEY, CDR2 SMNVEV (reference sequence). The CDR3 is 14 amino acids. Trimming took 3 bases from V and 6 from J, leaving 14 bases between them. The chain's CDR3 is CASSFGSSQSEAFF. The DNA of the CDR3 is TGTGCCAGCAGTTTTGGGTCATCTCAATCTGAAGCTTTCTTT.

This clone was recorded only once. The J gene is TRBJ2-1, the V gene TRBV6-4, with TRBD1 identical over 9 bases. CDR1 is MRHNA, CDR2 SNTAGT, per germline. V shed 6 bases, J shed 3 bases, and the junction held 6 bases outside the gene matches. CDR3 length equals 15 residues. In DNA form, the CDR3 reads TGTGCCAGCAGCCCCGGGACAGGGAACTACAATGAGCAGTTCTTC. Encoded protein: CASSPGTGNYNEQFF.

The chain carries TRBV4-2 and TRBJ2-7; TRBD2 matches 7 bases. This CDR3 is built from 15 residues. V shed 1 base, J shed 2 bases, and the junction held 5 bases outside the gene matches. Germline V gives CDR1 LGHNA, CDR2 YNFKEQ. The CDR3 DNA sequence: TGTGCCAGCAGCCAAGGAAAGGGGAGGGCCTACGAGCAGTACTTC. Translated: CASSQGKGRAYEQYF.

The chain employs TRBV18 and TRBJ2-2; D is undetermined. The CDR3 extends over 18 amino acids. Per the germline V gene, CDR1 is KGHSH and CDR2 is LQKENI. V was cut by 3 bases and J by 6 bases, with 23 bases left in between. Here the CDR3 DNA reads TGTGCCAGCTCACCTCCCCCCGCCTTGGCAGAAAGATCCGGGGAGCTGTTTTTT. Its protein is CASSPPPALAERSGELFF.

The gene calls are TRBV21-1 and TRBJ2-7; the D call TRBD1 from the table was never checked on the DNA. TRBV21-1 is tagged as a pseudogene. The CDR3 loop spans 14 amino acids. The CDR3 is CASSKTRGCYEQYF. In DNA, the CDR3 is TGTGCCAGCAGCAAAACCAGGGGGTGCTACGAGCAGTACTTC.

V usage is TRBV5-4 and J usage is TRBJ1-3; perhaps TRBD1 as D (5 bases). CDR1 and CDR2 from the germline V gene are SGHNT and YYREEE (reference sequence). Trimming cost V 2 bases and J 0 bases, with 12 bases left between them. The CDR3 consists of 16 residues. Written as DNA, the CDR3 is TGTGCCAGCAGCTTAGGACCGGGGGTCTCTGGAAACACCATATATTTT. This translates into CASSLGPGVSGNTIYF.

The rearrangement links TRBV19 to TRBJ2-7; D is possibly TRBD1 or TRBD2 (5 bases each). The CDR3 loop spans 13 amino acids. Trimming stripped 5 bases from V and 0 bases from J, with 8 bases between. The germline V gene has CDR1 LNHDA and CDR2 SQIVND (reference sequence). CDR3 sequence: CASSVGPSYEQYF. Here the CDR3 DNA reads TGTGCCAGTAGTGTGGGACCCTCCTACGAGCAGTACTTC. Full variable domain (remainder filled in from reference TRBV19 and TRBJ2-7): DGGITQSPKYLFRKEGQNVTLSCEQNLNHDAMYWYRQDPGQGLRLIYYSQIVNDFQKGDIAEGYSVSREKKESFPLTVTSAQKNPTAFYLCASSVGPSYEQYFGPGTRLTVT.

The chain recombines TRBV29-1 with TRBJ2-5, with TRBD2 matching 11 bases. The CDR3 contains 20 residues. CDR1 and CDR2 from the germline V gene are SQVTM and ANQGSEA. V shed 0 bases and J 1 base; nucleotides not matched to a gene: 16. The CDR3 protein is CSVEDPQTRGTSGPQETQYF. DNA for the CDR3: TGCAGCGTTGAAGATCCACAGACGAGAGGGACTAGCGGACCCCAAGAGACCCAGTACTTC.

This rearrangement joins TRBV5-8 to TRBJ2-2; a possible D gene is TRBD2 (6 bases). V lost 4 bases to trimming and J lost 0 bases, with 10 bases between them. Germline V gives CDR1 SGHTS, CDR2 YDEGEE. This CDR3 region has 15 residues. The CDR3 nucleotides read TGTGCCAGCAGCACGGGACTTACGAACACCGGGGAGCTGTTTTTT. Its protein is CASSTGLTNTGELFF.

The chain links TRBV2 to TRBJ1-2; no clear D gene. V lost 2 bases and J 2 bases, leaving 6 bases between the germline ends. The CDR3 contains 13 residues. The V gene's germline CDR1 is SNHLY and CDR2 FYNNEI. DNA of the CDR3: TGTGCCAGCAGTGAACCCAGCAACTATGGCTACACCTTC. It encodes CASSEPSNYGYTF.

The V and J genes are TRBV9 and TRBJ2-7; the D gene is possibly TRBD1 (6 bases). This CDR3 contains 14 residues. V was clipped by 0 bases and J by 2 bases, with 9 bases between them. Germline CDR1 SGDLS, CDR2 YYNGEE. The CDR3 reads CASSVGDNTYEQYF. The DNA for the CDR3 is TGTGCCAGCAGCGTAGGGGACAATACCTACGAGCAGTACTTC.

The chain combines TRBV28 with TRBJ2-2; D unresolved. Germline lookup yields CDR1 MDHEN and CDR2 SYDVKM. V was cut by 6 bases and J by 7 bases, with 12 bases left in between. CDR3 length: 13 amino acids. Here the CDR3 DNA reads TGTGCCAGCAGACCCTGGGGATTCGGGGAGCTGTTTTTT. Translating it yields CASRPWGFGELFF.

This chain links TRBV2 with TRBJ2-1; 8 nucleotides align to TRBD2. The germline V gene has CDR1 SNHLY and CDR2 FYNNEI. Trimming removed 3 bases from V and 0 bases from J; junction bases left unmatched: 10. There are 18 residues in the CDR3. The CDR3 DNA reads as TGTGCCAGCAGTGATGTTCTAGCGGGTCCAGACTCCTACAATGAGCAGTTCTTC. Translated, it gives CASSDVLAGPDSYNEQFF.

The CDR3 DNA reads as TGTGCCAGCAGTTCTACTAGCGGGAGCTCTGGTTGGGCCTACGAGCAGTACTTC. Its protein product is CASSSTSGSSGWAYEQYF. The rearrangement joins TRBV28 to TRBJ2-7; 11 bases line up with TRBD2. Germline V CDR1 and CDR2: MDHEN, SYDVKM. The CDR3 consists of 18 residues. V lost 4 bases, J lost 2 bases, and 13 bases stayed unmatched.

The CDR3 DNA follows: TGTGCCAGCAGTGAACCCCCGGGACAGGGGCGGGAGCAGTTCTTC. Translation gives CASSEPPGQGREQFF. The V gene is TRBV6-1, the J gene TRBJ2-1; 10 bases are a match to TRBD1. Per germline, CDR1 MNHNS and CDR2 SASEGT. With V trimmed by 2 bases and J by 10 bases, 8 bases remained unmatched. The CDR3 has 15 amino acids.

The J gene is TRBJ2-7, the V gene TRBV5-7, with D perhaps matching TRBD2 (6 bases). TRBV5-7 is sorted into the ORF group, with uncertain function. The CDR3 sequence is 14 residues long. Trimming shortened V by 2 bases and J by 6 bases, and 15 bases separated the two germline ends. The CDR3 spells CASSFSGVGGEQYF. The CDR3 DNA reads as TGTGCCAGCAGCTTTTCGGGGGTCGGGGGCGAGCAGTACTTC.

V is TRBV19 and J is TRBJ2-1; a possible D gene is TRBD2 (7 bases). CDR1 is LNHDA, CDR2 SQIVND, per germline (reference sequence). V was clipped by 1 base and J by 0 bases, with 13 bases between them. The CDR3 contains 17 residues. The chain's CDR3 is CASSIVGGPSSYNEQFF. As DNA, the CDR3 is TGTGCCAGTAGTATAGTCGGGGGGCCGAGCTCCTACAATGAGCAGTTCTTC.

The chain combines TRBV4-1 with TRBJ2-1, with D maybe TRBD2 (5 bases). This CDR3 is 14 amino acids long. The V gene's germline CDR1 is MGHRA and CDR2 YSYEKL. V lost 3 bases to trimming and J lost 5 bases, with 11 bases between them. CDR3 in amino acids: CASSHSGSHNEQFF. The CDR3 bases are TGCGCCAGCAGCCACTCGGGGAGTCACAATGAGCAGTTCTTC.

This clone appeared a single time. Written as DNA, the CDR3 is TGTGCCAGCAGTTTCGGAGTACTCCTCAATGAGCAGTTCTTC. As protein: CASSFGVLLNEQFF. V usage is TRBV27 and J usage is TRBJ2-1, with unresolved D. This CDR3 comprises 14 residues. The V end was cut by 3 bases, the J end by 6 bases, with 12 bases between. CDR1 and CDR2 from the germline V gene are MNHEY and SMNVEV (reference sequence).